This T cell receptor beta chain is drawn from a study of T cell repertoires in cytomegalovirus infection (dated by TCRdb to about 2019). Study-wide context: Donor HLA type was relevant to the analysis, as public TCR beta signatures indicated carriage of CMV infection together with the matching HLA type. Broad study findings and their caveats: The ex vivo response was dominated by HLA-C-restricted CMV-specific TCR beta clonotypes, which also provided the single most frequent clonotype in two of eight donors. Cumulative frequency of public TCR beta family members discriminated carriers of CMV infection plus the relevant HLA type in this cohort and an independent 352-donor cohort.

This clonotype was picked up many times. The antigen it binds to is not known. Per-base qualities were not stored, and no clone one base away is much larger. Instrument on record: Illumina HiSeq 1500. The public reads were run again by TCRdb, first through fastp at Q25 and then through MiXCR, and only productive beta chains were kept. Every CDR3 protein is listed once, alongside the most common genes and DNA of its rows. The sample has hundreds of thousands of distinct CDR3 sequences on record, around 10% of them singletons. The ten most abundant clones make up 10% of the sample. V loses 5 bases at its end and J loses 4 bases; junction bases beyond the gene matches: 8. CDR1 and CDR2 are read off the germline V gene as SGHTA and FQGNSA. The CDR3 has 15 amino acids, counting the end cysteine and phenylalanine. The DNA shown is the 45-base CDR3, in frame from base 1.

This chain is built from TRBV7-2 and TRBJ1-2, and 9 junctional nucleotides match TRBD1. The source of this sequence is a human donor in good health (CMV status not recorded). Some clones in this sample may be carry-over from other donors' samples. The sequenced sample consisted of PBMCs. The CDR3 region: CASSPRQGDVYGYTF. In nucleotide form, the sequence is TGTGCCAGCAGCCCTCGACAGGGGGATGTCTATGGCTACACCTTC.